The sequence of this T cell receptor (beta chain) was determined in a study of patients and donors after allogeneic stem cell transplantation. Using its own MiXCR run on the RT-PCR reads, TCRdb lists one record per CDR3 protein. The sample consists of approximately 250,000 distinct CDR3 sequences, around an eighth of them appearing once. The CDR3 contains 15 residues. V lost 6 bases, J lost 3 bases, and 10 bases stayed unmatched. The sequencing input was blood, either unsorted or a sorted T cell fraction (not recorded which). The chain recombines TRBV12-3 or TRBV12-4 with TRBJ2-5; TRBD1 matches at 7 bases. This receptor was taken from a human donor who was either an allogeneic HSCT recipient or a stem cell or donor lymphocyte infusion donor (not recorded which). It is not recorded whose cells these are; they may come from a transplant donor. The chain's CDR3 is CASSPAGTVKETQYF. The CDR3 bases are TGTGCCAGCAGCCCCGCCGGGACAGTTAAAGAGACCCAGTACTTC.